One sample yielded the 32 T cell receptor beta chains listed below, sequenced in a study of PD-1 blockade in classical Hodgkin lymphoma. As for time point: cycle 4 day 1 (C4D1), after less than seven weeks of nivolumab. Each patient relapsed following autologous stem cell transplantation, and prior brentuximab vedotin exposure differed. Profiled with immunoSEQ multiplex PCR; TCRdb holds only in-frame clones, not every one. The sample includes roughly 39,000 clones, over 65% of them seen just once. This specimen consisted of peripheral blood mononuclear cells (PBMCs), obtained before the fourth cycle of nivolumab. The receptors derive from a human donor with classical Hodgkin lymphoma.

This chain connects TRBV4-3 to TRBJ2-7, with TRBD1 matching 8 bases. V trimming: 3 bases; J trimming: 0 bases; junction bases outside the gene matches: 10. The CDR3 has 17 residues. In germline, CDR1 is LGHNA, CDR2 YSLEER. CDR3: CASSHHTGGPSSYEQYF. CDR3 sequence (DNA): TGCGCCAGCAGCCACCATACAGGGGGGCCGAGCTCCTACGAGCAGTACTTC.

This clone showed up just once. The chain is built from TRBV7-2 and TRBJ1-3; D unclear. The V gene's germline CDR1 is SGHTA and CDR2 FQGNSA. The ends were cut back, 1 base at V and 0 bases at J, with 10 bases in the middle. The CDR3 extends over 16 amino acids. CDR3 DNA: TGTGCCAGCAGCTTAGGTTTTCCGTCCTCTGGAAACACCATATATTTT. It is translated as CASSLGFPSSGNTIYF.

The chain recombines TRBV5-5 with TRBJ2-3; possibly TRBD1 for D (6 bases). The CDR3 runs to 16 residues. The V end was cut by 1 base, the J end by 0 bases, with 12 bases between. Germline V gene lookup returns CDR1 SGHKS and CDR2 YYEKEE (reference sequence). CDR3 sequence (DNA): TGTGCCAGCAGCTTGTTGGGGGCAACTAGCACAGATACGCAGTATTTT. Protein sequence: CASSLLGATSTDTQYF.

The CDR3 DNA sequence: TGTGCCAGCAGAAGCGGACCGAACACTGAAGCTTTCTTT. Amino acid sequence: CASRSGPNTEAFF. J is TRBJ1-1 and V is TRBV2; the D is unclear. Trimming shortened V by 6 bases and J by 1 base, and 9 bases separated the two germline ends. CDR1 and CDR2 from the germline V gene are SNHLY and FYNNEI. The CDR3 covers 13 residues.

V is TRBV6-4 and J is TRBJ1-1; unclear D gene. Germline V CDR1 and CDR2: MRHNA, SNTAGT. The CDR3 is 14 amino acids. Trimming took off 3 bases at V and 4 bases at J, with 12 bases between the two ends. CDR3: CASSEDPSGTEAFF. CDR3 in DNA: TGTGCCAGCAGTGAAGACCCCAGTGGCACTGAAGCTTTCTTT.

The chain joins TRBV6-4 to TRBJ1-1; D is undetermined. Deletions cut 6 bases from V and 5 bases from J, with 16 bases between. There are 14 residues in the CDR3. CDR1 MRHNA and CDR2 SNTAGT come from the germline V gene. The CDR3 sequence is CASRDTSKGTEAFF. The CDR3, as DNA: TGTGCCAGCAGAGACACTTCTAAAGGTACTGAAGCTTTCTTT.

The CDR3 spells CASTSRIYTGELFF. The DNA of the CDR3 is TGTGCCAGCACCTCACGCATTTACACCGGGGAGCTGTTTTTT. This sequence joins TRBV27 and TRBJ2-2, with D unresolved. The V end lost 7 bases, the J end lost 3 bases, and 12 bases lay between the germline ends. CDR3 length equals 14 residues. Germline V gives CDR1 MNHEY, CDR2 SMNVEV (reference sequence).

CDR3 loop: CASSTNGQGGRETQYF. DNA for the CDR3: TGTGCCAGCAGCACCAACGGACAGGGTGGGAGAGAGACCCAGTACTTC. The J gene is TRBJ2-5, the V gene TRBV7-3, with 8 nucleotides matching TRBD1. CDR1 is SGHTA, CDR2 FQGTGA, per germline. The CDR3 totals 16 residues. The J segment lost 4 bases and the V segment lost 5 bases, leaving 12 bases of the junction unmatched.

The V call is TRBV5-6, the J call TRBJ2-3, with D possibly being TRBD1 (6 bases). Germline V CDR1 and CDR2: SGHDT, YYEEEE. Trimming pared 4 bases from V and 2 bases from J, leaving 20 bases between. CDR3 length: 17 residues. CDR3 amino acids: CASSHLSDSSITDTQYF. The DNA of the CDR3 is TGTGCCAGCAGCCACCTCTCGGACAGTTCGATCACAGATACGCAGTATTTT.

J is TRBJ1-2 and V is TRBV9; D not certain. Germline V gene data show CDR1 as SGDLS and CDR2 as YYNGEE. V was cut by 0 bases and J by 7 bases, with 10 bases left in between. There are 13 residues in the CDR3. Here the CDR3 DNA reads TGTGCCAGCAGCGTAGCCCCACGTTCTGGCTACACCTTC. It translates to CASSVAPRSGYTF.

The gene calls are TRBV4-1 and TRBJ2-2, with 7 bases matching TRBD2. This CDR3 region has 17 residues. Trimming took 2 bases from V and 3 from J; bases not matched to a gene: 9. Germline values: CDR1 MGHRA, CDR2 YSYEKL. In DNA form, the CDR3 reads TGCGCCAGCAGCCAAATTTTCGCGGGGGTCGACACCGGGGAGCTGTTTTTT. It is translated as CASSQIFAGVDTGELFF.

The chain couples TRBV7-6 to TRBJ2-7; D is unresolved. The germline V gene encodes CDR1 SGHVS and CDR2 FNYEAQ. The CDR3 totals 14 residues. V was cut by 2 bases and J by 5 bases, with 13 bases left in between. In DNA, the CDR3 is TGTGCCAGCAGCTTATTTACGGGTTCCCACGAGCAGTACTTC. It specifies CASSLFTGSHEQYF.

The CDR3 DNA sequence: TGTGCCAGCAGTGCGGCAGATAGCAATCAGCCCCAGCATTTT. Protein sequence: CASSAADSNQPQHF. The chain recombines TRBV2 with TRBJ1-5; D remains ambiguous. The germline V and J ends were trimmed by 4 bases and 0 bases, with 7 bases remaining between them. CDR3 length equals 14 residues. The germline gives CDR1 SNHLY, CDR2 FYNNEI.

V usage is TRBV29-1 and J usage is TRBJ1-2; possibly TRBD1 for D (5 bases). Trimming took off 7 bases at V and 2 bases at J, with 11 bases between the two ends. Germline CDR1 is SQVTM and CDR2 is ANQGSEA. The CDR3 length is 12 residues. The CDR3 loop reads CSGTGGNYGYTF. In nucleotides, the CDR3 is TGCAGCGGGACCGGGGGGAACTATGGCTACACCTTC.

The chain joins TRBV7-6 to TRBJ2-7, with a weak D call TRBD1 (7 bases). V lost 6 bases, J lost 2 bases, and 20 bases lay in between. CDR1 SGHVS and CDR2 FNYEAQ come from the germline V gene. The CDR3 totals 16 residues. The DNA of the CDR3 is TGTGCCAGCAGTACGACAGGGACCGGGGGCGCCTACGAGCAGTACTTC. It translates to CASSTTGTGGAYEQYF.

V and J are TRBV9 and TRBJ1-4, with D tentatively TRBD1 (6 bases). V was cut by 3 bases and J by 10 bases, with 13 bases left in between. The CDR3 covers 13 residues. In germline, CDR1 is SGDLS, CDR2 YYNGEE. The CDR3 reads CASSAGPRGKLFF. CDR3 sequence (DNA): TGTGCCAGCAGCGCAGGCCCCAGGGGAAAACTGTTTTTT.

The chain has TRBV11-3 and TRBJ1-6; weak D call: TRBD1 (5 bases). Germline CDR1 SGHNT, CDR2 YENEEA. V dropped 0 bases and J dropped 6 bases, with 6 bases sitting between them. This CDR3 region has 14 residues. CDR3 protein: CASSLEGGNSPLHF. DNA of the CDR3: TGTGCCAGCAGCTTAGAGGGGGGTAATTCACCCCTCCACTTT.

This clone was found once. The chain joins TRBV28 to TRBJ1-2, with 7 bases fitting TRBD1. The CDR3 loop spans 16 amino acids. Per germline, CDR1 MDHEN and CDR2 SYDVKM. J was trimmed by 5 bases and V by 2 bases; bases with no gene match: 11. Here the CDR3 DNA reads TGTGCCAGCAGTTTAGAAGGGGGCCGCTTGGGGTATGGCTACACCTTC. It specifies CASSLEGGRLGYGYTF.

This clone was counted between two and nine times. This chain uses TRBV7-9 with TRBJ1-4; 7 bases align to TRBD1. There are 14 residues in the CDR3. The germline V gene encodes CDR1 SEHNR and CDR2 FQNEAQ (reference sequence). Trimming removed 1 base from V and 7 bases from J; junction bases left unmatched: 3. The CDR3 DNA reads as TGTGCCAGCAGCTTAGACAGGGGCGGTGAAAAACTGTTTTTT. Translation gives CASSLDRGGEKLFF.

This clone was recorded once. The rearrangement uses TRBV18 and TRBJ1-1, with D perhaps TRBD1 (5 bases). The CDR3 totals 13 residues. Germline V CDR1 and CDR2: KGHSH, LQKENI. The ends were cut back, 3 bases at V and 4 bases at J, with 9 bases in the middle. The CDR3 reads CASSPAQGTEAFF. CDR3 in DNA: TGTGCCAGCTCACCGGCCCAGGGCACTGAAGCTTTCTTT.

The genes are TRBV10-3 and TRBJ1-4, with D possibly matching TRBD1 (5 bases). The CDR3 length is 14 residues. CDR1 is ENHRY, CDR2 SYGVKD, per germline. V lost 6 bases, J lost 0 bases, and 8 bases lay in between. For the CDR3, the DNA is TGTGCCATCAGCGGAGGGGCAACTAATGAAAAACTGTTTTTT. Its translation: CAISGGATNEKLFF.

This chain links TRBV19 with TRBJ2-3; 10 bases agree with TRBD2. CDR3 length: 14 residues. J gave up 3 bases and V 8 bases, and 5 bases lay outside the gene matches. CDR1 LNHDA and CDR2 SQIVND come from the germline V gene (reference sequence). The CDR3 here is CASGSSGGTDTQYF. CDR3 DNA: TGTGCCAGTGGGTCTAGCGGGGGAACAGATACGCAGTATTTT.

The V and J genes are TRBV5-1 and TRBJ1-5, with a tentative D call TRBD1 (5 bases). The CDR3 is made up of 14 amino acids. Deletions cut 4 bases from V and 4 bases from J, with 12 bases between. The V gene's germline CDR1 is SGHRS and CDR2 YFSETQ. CDR3 sequence: CASSRDFGNQPQHF. CDR3 in DNA: TGCGCCAGCAGCCGGGACTTTGGGAATCAGCCCCAGCATTTT.

The chain recombines TRBV15 with TRBJ2-2; D tentatively reads TRBD1 or TRBD2 (7 bases each). V was trimmed by 3 bases and J by 0 bases, leaving 11 bases between them. The CDR3 spans 16 residues. Germline values: CDR1 LNHNV, CDR2 YYDKDF (reference sequence). The CDR3 spells CATSRSGTANTGELFF. The CDR3 DNA is TGTGCCACCAGCAGGAGCGGGACAGCGAACACCGGGGAGCTGTTTTTT.

This clone was detected once. This sequence joins TRBV9 and TRBJ2-1; 10 positions match TRBD2. The CDR3 contains 15 residues. Per the germline V gene, CDR1 is SGDLS and CDR2 is YYNGEE. The junction had 4 bases not matched to a gene; V was cut back by 4 bases and J by 3 bases. CDR3 region: CASSLTSGVYNEQFF. In DNA form, the CDR3 reads TGTGCCAGCAGCCTTACTAGCGGGGTCTACAATGAGCAGTTCTTC.

V gene TRBV2 combines with J gene TRBJ2-7; tentatively, D is TRBD1 (5 bases). Germline loops: CDR1 SNHLY, CDR2 FYNNEI. The CDR3 runs to 11 residues. The V gene lost 6 bases and the J gene lost 6 bases, with 9 bases spanning the gap. Written as DNA, the CDR3 is TGTGCCAGCAGGCAGGGTGTCGAGCAGTACTTC. Its protein product is CASRQGVEQYF.

The chain combines TRBV2 with TRBJ1-2; D is unclear. CDR1 and CDR2 from the germline V gene are SNHLY and FYNNEI. The CDR3 runs to 12 residues. The V gene lost 7 bases and the J gene lost 1 base, with 7 bases spanning the gap. The CDR3 coding sequence is TGTGCCAGCATCCTCTTTAACTATGGCTACACCTTC. It yields the protein CASILFNYGYTF.

A single count supports this clone. The chain recombines TRBV10-3 with TRBJ1-5; perhaps TRBD1 as D (5 bases). Germline V CDR1 and CDR2: ENHRY, SYGVKD. The CDR3 runs to 15 residues. Trimming removed 6 bases from V and 0 bases from J, with 12 bases in between. The CDR3 reads CAISPGGVSNQPQHF. The CDR3 DNA follows: TGTGCCATCAGCCCCGGGGGTGTTAGCAATCAGCCCCAGCATTTT.

V and J are TRBV19 and TRBJ2-7; a possible D gene is TRBD1 (5 bases). V lost 3 bases, J lost 2 bases, and 11 bases lay in between. This CDR3 is built from 14 residues. Per germline, CDR1 LNHDA and CDR2 SQIVND (reference sequence). The chain's CDR3 is CASSMTARPYEQYF. CDR3 DNA sequence: TGTGCCAGTAGTATGACAGCTCGACCCTACGAGCAGTACTTC.

The chain couples TRBV7-2 to TRBJ2-2; tentative D call: TRBD2 (7 bases). The CDR3 is 16 residues long. In germline, CDR1 is SGHTA, CDR2 FQGNSA. Trimming took 5 bases from V and 4 from J, leaving 17 bases between them. The CDR3 loop reads CASSAFGGAVTGELFF. CDR3 bases: TGTGCCAGCAGCGCGTTTGGGGGGGCGGTCACCGGGGAGCTGTTTTTT.

The chain uses TRBV4-3 and TRBJ2-7; the match to TRBD2 covers 7 bases. The CDR3 contains 16 residues. Germline CDR1 is LGHNA and CDR2 is YSLEER. J was trimmed by 2 bases and V by 1 base; bases with no gene match: 8. Written as DNA, the CDR3 is TGCGCCAGCAGCCAAGTTCAGGGAGGGGAGACCTACGAGCAGTACTTC. This translates into CASSQVQGGETYEQYF.

The gene calls are TRBV4-2 and TRBJ2-7, with 9 bases fitting TRBD1. Looked up from germline, CDR1 is LGHNA and CDR2 is YNFKEQ. V shed 1 base and J 5 bases; nucleotides not matched to a gene: 6. This CDR3 contains 15 residues. The CDR3 loop reads CASSQVGQGNDEQYF. DNA of the CDR3: TGTGCCAGCAGCCAAGTAGGACAGGGGAACGACGAGCAGTACTTC.